A single sample is the source of the 25 T cell receptor beta chains below, sequenced in a study of blood T cell repertoires in COVID-19. Using immunoSEQ multiplex PCR, the repertoire was profiled, and TCRdb retains in-frame clones only, with some absent. The table records 100,000 or so clones, around 83% of them present only once. The sequenced material came from peripheral blood. All receptors come from a woman aged 80 or over with acute or convalescent COVID-19.

This rearrangement joins TRBV27 to TRBJ1-2; 7 bases map to TRBD1. This CDR3 comprises 15 residues. The germline CDR1 and CDR2 sequences are MNHEY and SMNVEV (reference sequence). J lost 0 bases, V lost 7 bases, and 8 bases had no gene match. CDR3 loop: CASTKGDSPNYGYTF. Here the CDR3 DNA reads TGTGCCAGCACTAAGGGGGACAGTCCTAACTATGGCTACACCTTC.

The chain is built from TRBV29-1 and TRBJ2-5; 9 nucleotides match TRBD1. The CDR3 consists of 15 residues. V lost 6 bases to trimming and J lost 5 bases; unmatched junction nucleotides: 13. Germline CDR1 reads SQVTM; CDR2 reads ANQGSEA. The CDR3 loop is CSVARDRVEGETQYF. The CDR3 DNA reads as TGCAGCGTAGCTCGGGACAGGGTCGAGGGGGAGACCCAGTACTTC.

The chain combines TRBV5-1 with TRBJ2-1, with a weak D call TRBD1 (6 bases). CDR3 length: 15 amino acids. Germline CDR1 and CDR2: SGHRS and YFSETQ. V lost 5 bases and J 0 bases, leaving 12 bases between the germline ends. DNA for the CDR3: TGCGCCAGCAGTCACGGACAGAGCTCCTACAATGAGCAGTTCTTC. Translating it yields CASSHGQSSYNEQFF. The full variable domain, its missing parts supplied by reference TRBV5-1 and TRBJ2-1, is KAGVTQTPRYLIKTRGQQVTLSCSPISGHRSVSWYQQTPGQGLQFLFEYFSETQRNKGNFPGRFSGRQFSNSRSEMNVSTLELGDSALYLCASSHGQSSYNEQFFGPGTRLTVL.

The chain carries TRBV15 and TRBJ1-1, with D possibly being TRBD1 (6 bases). CDR3 length equals 16 residues. The V end was cut by 0 bases, the J end by 1 base, with 12 bases between. The germline CDR1 and CDR2 sequences are LNHNV and YYDKDF (reference sequence). The CDR3 DNA follows: TGTGCCACCAGCAGAGATAGGCAGGGGTGGAACACTGAAGCTTTCTTT. Amino acid sequence: CATSRDRQGWNTEAFF.

The chain couples TRBV24-1 to TRBJ2-2, with a weak D call TRBD1 (6 bases). Germline V gene lookup returns CDR1 KGHDR and CDR2 SFDVKD. This CDR3 is 19 amino acids long. Trimming stripped 3 bases from V and 0 bases from J, with 19 bases between. CDR3 sequence (DNA): TGTGCCACCAGTGATCCACCCGGGACACCCCACGCGAACACCGGGGAGCTGTTTTTT. Its translation: CATSDPPGTPHANTGELFF.

The chain combines TRBV6-1 with TRBJ2-4, with TRBD2 matching 8 bases. This CDR3 has 13 residues. V was clipped by 2 bases and J by 6 bases; unmatched bases: 0. Germline values: CDR1 MNHNS, CDR2 SASEGT. The CDR3 sequence is CASSESGRNIQYF. Written as DNA, the CDR3 is TGTGCCAGCAGTGAAAGCGGGAGAAACATTCAGTACTTC.

The gene calls are TRBV4-1 and TRBJ2-7; a weak D match, TRBD2 (6 bases). The CDR3 extends over 14 amino acids. Trimming stripped 4 bases from V and 4 bases from J, with 14 bases between. From germline, CDR1 is MGHRA and CDR2 YSYEKL. This chain's CDR3 is CASSRLGTPYEQYV. DNA for the CDR3: TGCGCCAGCAGCCGACTGGGGACTCCATACGAGCAGTACGTC.

This clone was counted a single time. CDR3 region: CATSEREDYNEQFF. In nucleotides, the CDR3 is TGTGCCACCAGCGAGCGGGAGGACTACAATGAGCAGTTCTTC. The chain joins TRBV15 to TRBJ2-1; 9 nucleotides match TRBD2. This CDR3 is built from 14 residues. Germline CDR1 LNHNV, CDR2 YYDKDF (reference sequence). V trimming: 5 bases; J trimming: 3 bases; junction bases outside the gene matches: 2.

This clone was recorded once. The rearrangement uses TRBV24-1 and TRBJ2-2; 10 bases fit TRBD1. The CDR3 extends over 16 amino acids. Trimming removed 3 bases from V and 6 bases from J; junction bases left unmatched: 6. Germline loops: CDR1 KGHDR, CDR2 SFDVKD. Here the CDR3 DNA reads TGTGCCACCAGTGATCGACAGGGGGCTAATTCCGGGGAGCTGTTTTTT. It encodes CATSDRQGANSGELFF.

The rearrangement links TRBV7-8 to TRBJ2-1, with D possibly matching TRBD2 (5 bases). Germline V gene sequence: CDR1 SGHVS, CDR2 FQNEAQ. CDR3 length equals 14 residues. The V and J ends lost 3 bases and 5 bases respectively, with 11 bases between them. The CDR3 loop is CASSFSSGNNEQFF. The CDR3 DNA sequence: TGTGCCAGCAGCTTTTCGTCGGGGAACAATGAGCAGTTCTTC. The full variable domain, in which reference TRBV7-8 and TRBJ2-1 provide the parts outside the CDR3, is GAGVSQSPRYKVAKRGQDVALRCDPISGHVSLFWYQQALGQGPEFLTYFQNEAQLDKSGLPSDRFFAERPEGSVSTLKIQRTQQEDSAVYLCASSFSSGNNEQFFGPGTRLTVL.

The gene calls are TRBV19 and TRBJ2-3; 8 bases map to TRBD2. The CDR3 has 14 residues. Germline V lookup: CDR1 LNHDA, CDR2 SQIVND (reference sequence). V dropped 5 bases and J dropped 6; count of bases not matched to a gene: 7. As DNA, the CDR3 is TGTGCCAGTAGTCCCCGGGAGGGGAGGGATACGCAGTATTTT. It is translated as CASSPREGRDTQYF.

V and J are TRBV7-9 and TRBJ2-5; TRBD1 matches at 7 bases. The CDR3 is made up of 14 amino acids. Germline assignment: CDR1 SEHNR and CDR2 FQNEAQ (reference sequence). V was pared by 10 bases and J by 5 bases, with 13 bases of the junction left unmatched. CDR3 DNA sequence: TGTGCCACCAACAGGGGCCAAGGGGATGAGACCCAGTACTTC. Translating gives CATNRGQGDETQYF.

The chain employs TRBV7-2 and TRBJ2-4; tentatively, D is TRBD2 (6 bases). The V end lost 8 bases, the J end lost 3 bases, and 8 bases lay between the germline ends. The germline CDR1 and CDR2 sequences are SGHTA and FQGNSA. The CDR3 totals 12 residues. The CDR3 spells CASGGNKNIQYF. CDR3 sequence (DNA): TGTGCCAGCGGGGGGAACAAAAACATTCAGTACTTC.

V is TRBV10-3 and J is TRBJ2-6; 10 bases match TRBD1. CDR1 ENHRY and CDR2 SYGVKD come from the germline V gene. The V segment lost 5 bases and the J segment 1 base; nucleotides outside the gene matches: 8. The CDR3 runs 18 residues. CDR3 in amino acids: CAISRAGTGESGANVLTF. The CDR3 DNA follows: TGTGCCATCAGTCGGGCCGGGACAGGGGAATCTGGGGCCAACGTCCTGACTTTC.

The chain combines TRBV19 with TRBJ2-3; TRBD1 matches at 10 bases. The trim removed 8 bases at V and 4 bases at J, leaving 6 bases unmatched. This CDR3 has 14 residues. Germline CDR1 is LNHDA and CDR2 is SQIVND (reference sequence). This chain's CDR3 is CASLDRGQSDTQYF. The CDR3 DNA follows: TGTGCCAGTCTCGACAGGGGGCAGTCAGATACGCAGTATTTT.

The rearrangement uses TRBV5-1 and TRBJ1-5; 9 bases are shared with TRBD1. This CDR3 is 15 amino acids long. V was clipped by 1 base and J by 7 bases; unmatched bases: 6. Germline V lookup: CDR1 SGHRS, CDR2 YFSETQ. The CDR3 region is CASSLKGDREQPQHF. The CDR3 bases are TGCGCCAGCAGCTTGAAGGGGGACAGGGAACAGCCCCAGCATTTT.

The chain links TRBV7-2 to TRBJ1-2; D might be TRBD1 (6 bases). V gave up 5 bases and J gave up 4 bases, with 14 bases separating them. The CDR3 has 14 amino acids. Germline V gene lookup returns CDR1 SGHTA and CDR2 FQGNSA. The CDR3 protein is CASSPDRGSYGYTF. CDR3 coding DNA: TGTGCCAGCAGCCCTGATAGGGGGAGCTATGGCTACACCTTC. The full variable domain, with the rest looked up from reference TRBV7-2 and TRBJ1-2, is GAGVSQSPSNKVTEKGKDVELRCDPISGHTALYWYRQSLGQGLEFLIYFQGNSAPDKSGLPSDRFSAERTGGSVSTLTIQRTQQEDSAVYLCASSPDRGSYGYTFGSGTRLTVV.

This clone was detected a few times. J is TRBJ1-1 and V is TRBV7-9; D is unresolved. The CDR3 has 13 residues. The V end was cut by 1 base, the J end by 1 base, with 4 bases between. Germline-derived CDR1 and CDR2 are SEHNR and FQNEAQ (reference sequence). The CDR3: CASSLDSNTEAFF. The CDR3 DNA sequence: TGTGCCAGCAGCTTAGACTCGAACACTGAAGCTTTCTTT. The full variable domain, rest sourced from reference TRBV7-9 and TRBJ1-1, is DTGVSQNPRHKITKRGQNVTFRCDPISEHNRLYWYRQTLGQGPEFLTYFQNEAQLEKSRLLSDRFSAERPKGSFSTLEIQRTEQGDSAMYLCASSLDSNTEAFFGQGTRLTVV.

This sequence joins TRBV12-3 or TRBV12-4 and TRBJ2-1; 9 nucleotides agree with TRBD2. The CDR3 runs 12 residues. The V and J ends lost 4 bases and 13 bases, in that order; junction bases with no gene match: 5. This CDR3 reads CASSWGGRDQFF. The CDR3 DNA is TGTGCCAGCAGTTGGGGCGGGAGGGATCAGTTCTTC.

The chain combines TRBV23-1 with TRBJ2-7, with 11 bases fitting TRBD2. TRBV23-1 counts as an open reading frame of uncertain function. Trimming removed 1 base from V and 4 bases from J; junction bases left unmatched: 24. This CDR3 region has 22 residues. The CDR3: CASSQCGQGGSGRATTYYEQYF. CDR3 bases: TGCGCCAGCAGTCAATGCGGGCAGGGGGGTAGCGGGAGGGCTACTACGTATTACGAGCAGTACTTC.

The genes are TRBV24-1 and TRBJ2-2, with 9 nucleotides matching TRBD1. Per germline, CDR1 KGHDR and CDR2 SFDVKD. J lost 6 bases, V lost 2 bases, and 3 bases had no gene match. The CDR3 is 15 residues long. This CDR3 is CATSDSGQGAGELFF. CDR3 DNA: TGTGCCACCAGTGATTCGGGACAGGGAGCCGGGGAGCTGTTTTTT.

V is TRBV21-1 and J is TRBJ1-5; TRBD1 is the table's D call and was not checked against the DNA. TRBV21-1 is assigned pseudogene status. The CDR3 has 18 amino acids. CDR3 nucleotides: TGTGCCAGCAGCAAAGTTCACGACAGATTCCATAGCAATCAGCCCCAGCATTTT. Protein: CASSKVHDRFHSNQPQHF.

V is TRBV5-6 and J is TRBJ2-1, with D possibly matching TRBD1 (6 bases). The CDR3 has 14 amino acids. Trimming took 1 base from V and 4 from J, leaving 9 bases between them. Germline V CDR1 and CDR2: SGHDT, YYEEEE. The chain's CDR3 is CASSLRGFYNEQFF. CDR3 in DNA: TGTGCCAGCAGCTTGAGGGGGTTTTACAATGAGCAGTTCTTC.

The chain carries TRBV7-2 and TRBJ2-2, with 8 bases that match TRBD2. Germline values: CDR1 SGHTA, CDR2 FQGNSA. Losses at the gene ends were 2 bases for V and 6 bases for J; bases not matched to a gene: 5. The CDR3 extends over 15 amino acids. CDR3 in amino acids: CASSLNTGGAGELFF. In DNA form, the CDR3 reads TGTGCCAGCAGCTTAAACACGGGAGGGGCCGGGGAGCTGTTTTTT.

This clone has just one count. V usage is TRBV28 and J usage is TRBJ2-6; no firm D call. V was clipped by 6 bases and J by 0 bases, with 9 bases between them. The CDR3 totals 15 residues. Germline V lookup: CDR1 MDHEN, CDR2 SYDVKM. CDR3 nucleotide sequence: TGTGCCAGCAGCCCGTCCCTCTCTGGGGCCAACGTCCTGACTTTC. Translated: CASSPSLSGANVLTF. Full variable domain (missing parts from reference TRBV28 and TRBJ2-6): DVKVTQSSRYLVKRTGEKVFLECVQDMDHENMFWYRQDPGLGLRLIYFSYDVKMKEKGDIPEGYSVSREKKERFSLILESASTNQTSMYLCASSPSLSGANVLTFGAGSRLTVL.